This T cell receptor (beta chain) came from a study of early T cells in non-severe SARS-CoV-2 infection. Looking at the study overall: Chains were not paired, and sequencing was done on bulk RNA from unsorted whole blood. Study-level findings and limits: In VDJdb matching, anti-spike CD8 responses were favored while private and CD4 specificities went missing.

Separate cDNA molecules each had unique molecular identifiers attached to them. A single record per CDR3 protein comes from TCRdb applying MiXCR to the 5' RACE reads. Altogether approximately 70,000 distinct CDR3 sequences are present, 10% to 15% being singletons, with the ten largest covering about 4.5%. Regarding this clonotype: Its antigen is still unknown.

The CDR3 is 12 residues long. Germline V gives CDR1 SEHNR, CDR2 FQNEAQ (reference sequence). The V gene lost 5 bases and the J gene lost 8 bases, with 9 bases spanning the gap. The sample was whole blood. The receptor was isolated from an adult who was a healthcare worker with PCR-confirmed SARS-CoV-2 infection or an uninfected control (not recorded which). The chain recombines TRBV7-9 with TRBJ2-2; D remains unclear. The CDR3 loop is CASSPTGGELFF. CDR3 nucleotides: TGTGCCAGCAGCCCCACTGGAGGGGAGCTGTTTTTT.